The subject of this entry is one T cell receptor beta chain. The target antigen is unknown. The sample originates from a study of cytomegalovirus exposure and HLA in healthy donors. Regarding the study as a whole: Testing in vitro showed a few CMV-associated chains specific for CMV antigens. The authors listed around 150 TCR beta chains as cytomegalovirus-associated. No immune exposure information besides CMV serostatus was available. It was shown in a later analysis that HLA-associated TCR beta chains were more clonally expanded than other, equally common chains.

The CDR3 contains 17 residues. V shed 2 bases and J 0 bases; nucleotides not matched to a gene: 6. Per germline, CDR1 KGHSH and CDR2 LQKENI. The study ran its PCR with 60 Vbeta and 13 Jbeta primers. Only in-frame clones appear in the TCRdb table, and some are missing; sequencing was by immunoSEQ multiplex PCR. The sample lists 190,000 or so clones, 79% seen once, with approximately 1.5% in the top ten. Sequencing was done on a sample of PBMCs. The sequence was collected from a girl between 5 and 17 years old in good health and CMV-seropositive. The chain employs TRBV18 and TRBJ1-3, with 8 nucleotides matching TRBD1. The CDR3 DNA is TGTGCCAGCTCACCAAAAACAGGGGGTAGCTCTGGAAACACCATATATTTT. Its protein is CASSPKTGGSSGNTIYF.